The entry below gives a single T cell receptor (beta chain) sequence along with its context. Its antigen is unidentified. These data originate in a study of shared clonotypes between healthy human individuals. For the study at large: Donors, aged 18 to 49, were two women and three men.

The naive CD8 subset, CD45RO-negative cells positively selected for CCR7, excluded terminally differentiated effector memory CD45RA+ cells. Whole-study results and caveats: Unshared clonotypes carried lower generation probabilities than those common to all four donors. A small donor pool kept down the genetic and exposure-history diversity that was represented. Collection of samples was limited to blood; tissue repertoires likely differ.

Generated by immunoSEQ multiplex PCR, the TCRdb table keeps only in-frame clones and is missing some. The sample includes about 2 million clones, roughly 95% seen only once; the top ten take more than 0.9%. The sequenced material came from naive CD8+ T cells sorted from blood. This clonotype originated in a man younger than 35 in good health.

In nucleotides, the CDR3 is TGCGCCAGCAGCCAAGTTACGGGCAGCGCCTACGAGCAGTACTTC. Its translation is CASSQVTGSAYEQYF. This rearrangement joins TRBV4-1 to TRBJ2-7; D gene unclear. Deletions cut 1 base from V and 2 bases from J, with 12 bases between. Germline CDR1 MGHRA, CDR2 YSYEKL. CDR3 size: 15 residues.